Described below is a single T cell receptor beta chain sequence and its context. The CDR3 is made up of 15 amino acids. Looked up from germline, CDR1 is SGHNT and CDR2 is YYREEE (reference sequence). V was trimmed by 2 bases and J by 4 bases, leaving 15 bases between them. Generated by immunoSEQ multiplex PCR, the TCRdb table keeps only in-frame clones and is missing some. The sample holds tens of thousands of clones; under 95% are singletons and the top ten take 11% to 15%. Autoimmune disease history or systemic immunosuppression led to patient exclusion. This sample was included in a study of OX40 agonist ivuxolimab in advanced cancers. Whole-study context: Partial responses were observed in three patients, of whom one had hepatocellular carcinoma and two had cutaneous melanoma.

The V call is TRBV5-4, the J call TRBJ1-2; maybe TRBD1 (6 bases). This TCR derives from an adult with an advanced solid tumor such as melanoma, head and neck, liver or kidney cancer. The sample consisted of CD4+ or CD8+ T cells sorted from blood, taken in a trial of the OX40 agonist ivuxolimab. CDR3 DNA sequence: TGTGCCAGCAGCTTAGGGGGACCGACACCCTATGGCTACACCTTC. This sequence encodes CASSLGGPTPYGYTF. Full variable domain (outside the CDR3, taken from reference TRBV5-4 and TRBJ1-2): ETGVTQSPTHLIKTRGQQVTLRCSSQSGHNTVSWYQQALGQGPQFIFQYYREEENGRGNFPPRFSGLQFPNYSSELNVNALELDDSALYLCASSLGGPTPYGYTFGSGTRLTVV.